A few counts support the clone carrying this T cell receptor beta chain. What it binds is not known. This sample was included in a study of human T cells and chemical hapten exposure. General observations from the study: The count of PT1 expanded TCRs correlated positively with patch test score.

CDR1 MDHEN and CDR2 SYDVKM come from the germline V gene. CDR3 length: 14 amino acids. V lost 3 bases, J lost 6 bases, and 4 bases stayed unmatched. MiXCR was run by TCRdb on the RACE reads, yielding one entry per CDR3 protein. The sample includes 74,000 or so distinct CDR3 sequences, around 10% of them seen just once. As for time point: patch test 1, 2 weeks after DPC sensitization. Sample treatment: therapeutic diphenylcyclopropenone sensitization with weekly scalp DPC. Donors, patients with alopecia ranging from 18 to 70 years old and judged suitable for DPC, provided samples. The sample here was whole blood, taken in connection with sensitization to the hapten diphenylcyclopropenone (DPC). The chain uses TRBV28 and TRBJ2-2, with TRBD1 matching 7 bases. This clonotype was obtained from a woman aged 45-59 years with alopecia areata. Some clones in this sample may be carry-over from other donors' samples. The CDR3 protein is CASSFGQGAGELFF. The CDR3 DNA is TGTGCCAGCAGTTTTGGTCAGGGGGCCGGGGAGCTGTTTTTT.